This section outlines one T cell receptor beta chain sequence together with its context. This sample is part of a study of blood T cell repertoires in COVID-19. The wider study: Whether acute or convalescent, the COVID-19 samples came from the United States, Italy and Spain. T cells, B-cell-depleted T cells, or PBMCs provided the cDNA or gDNA that served as material.

The authors' processing: Estimation of nucleated cell counts relied on the amplification of reference gene primers. Using immunoSEQ multiplex PCR, the repertoire was profiled, and TCRdb retains in-frame clones only, with some absent. Clone size and the V and J calls come from that table; the DNA yielded D and trimming. Altogether 200,000 to 300,000 clones are present, 70% to 90% being singletons, with the ten largest covering 4%. The sequencing input was peripheral blood. The TCR sequence derives from a man aged 50 to 59 with acute or convalescent COVID-19.

In DNA, the CDR3 is TGTGCCAGCAGTGGGTCTAGGACAGGGGGAAGTACAGATACGCAGTATTTT. Residues: CASSGSRTGGSTDTQYF. The rearrangement links TRBV25-1 to TRBJ2-3, with 10 positions matching TRBD1. This CDR3 spans 17 amino acids. Germline V gives CDR1 MGHDK, CDR2 SYGVNS. J was trimmed by 3 bases and V by 4 bases; bases with no gene match: 10.